The TCR beta chain described here comes from a study of blood T cell repertoires in COVID-19. Data came from immunoSEQ multiplex PCR; TCRdb stores just in-frame clones and leaves some out. The table records 200,000 to 300,000 clones, about 88% of them present only once. V lost 5 bases to trimming and J lost 13 bases; unmatched junction nucleotides: 8. There are 12 residues in the CDR3. The germline V gene encodes CDR1 SEHNR and CDR2 FQNEAQ (reference sequence). The material sequenced was peripheral blood. The chain recombines TRBV7-9 with TRBJ1-5; 7 nucleotides align to TRBD1. The sequence derives from a man aged 25-40 years with active or convalescent COVID-19. In nucleotides, the CDR3 is TGTGCCAGCAGCACAGCCCGGACAGGTCAGCATTTT. It is translated as CASSTARTGQHF.